This T cell receptor (beta chain) was obtained from a study of molecular identifiers for immune sequencing clone quantification. TCRdb recomputed calls from the PCR reads with MiXCR, one row per CDR3 protein. The sample gives more than 300,000 distinct CDR3 sequences, about 22% of which show up once; under 0.95% is in the top ten. This clonotype came up many times. A CD8+CD4-CCR7+CD45RA+ gate was used to sort naive CD8 T cells. CDR3 size: 14 residues. This sequence originates from a human donor in good health. Some libraries in this study had Jurkat cell RNA spiked in. Material for sequencing was naive CD8+ T cells from blood, with Jurkat cell RNA spiked in. Subset: FACS-sorted CD8+CD4-CCR7+CD45RA+ naive T cells. The chain links TRBV21-1 to TRBJ2-7. TRBV21-1 has pseudogene status. The CDR3 sequence: CASSKADCSYEQYF. The CDR3 DNA is TGTGCCAGCAGCAAAGCCGACTGCTCCTACGAGCAGTACTTC.